This TCR beta chain was observed in a study of T-cell reconstitution after alpha-beta-depleted transplantation in children. A word on this clonotype: A junction end diverges from the germline sequence, so it may reflect a read error.

Germline V gene sequence: CDR1 SQVTM, CDR2 ANQGSEA. The CDR3 spans 13 residues. The TCRbeta library was prepared with unique molecular identifiers. TCRdb fed the PCR reads into MiXCR, producing one record per CDR3 protein. Of approximately 390,000 distinct CDR3 sequences in the sample, 9.5% to 13% were seen once. This clonotype was obtained from a human donor who donated a stem cell graft to a child with acute myeloid leukemia. The V gene is TRBV29-1, the J gene TRBJ2-2; perhaps TRBD2 as D (5 bases). Source: PBMCs from the stem cell graft donor, taken from the stem cell graft. The CDR3 here is CSVGRSNTGELYF. CDR3 nucleotide sequence: TGCAGCGTTGGTCGGTCGAACACCGGGGAGCTGTATTTT.